The clone carrying this T cell receptor (beta chain) has a handful of counts. This record belongs to a study of blood T cell repertoires in COVID-19. Study in general: The study drew acute and convalescent COVID-19 samples from the United States, Italy and Spain.

As processed by the authors: Amplification of reference gene primers provided the estimated nucleated cell counts. Measured with immunoSEQ multiplex PCR; TCRdb has only the in-frame clones, and not every one. The DNA was the basis for D and trimming; V, J and clone size are from that table. The sample holds about 180,000 clones, roughly 88% seen once. Germline V gene sequence: CDR1 MNHEY, CDR2 SVGAGI. V was clipped by 2 bases and J by 0 bases, with 7 bases between them. The CDR3 contains 14 residues. The V and J genes are TRBV6-5 and TRBJ1-1; weak D call: TRBD1 (5 bases). The sample was peripheral blood. This sequence was found in a man aged 80 or over with COVID-19, enrolled during active disease. CDR3 nucleotides: TGTGCCAGCAGTTACCGGGGGGTGAACACTGAAGCTTTCTTT. This gives the protein CASSYRGVNTEAFF.